Listed below are T cell receptor beta chains from one sample, sequenced in a study of technical replicates of blood from a handful of donors. Sequencing was performed with immunoSEQ multiplex PCR; in TCRdb, only in-frame clones are kept and a portion is missing. The sample carries more than 65,000 clones, roughly 93% recorded once. Sequenced input: T cells isolated from PBMCs. All receptors come from a human donor in good health. The CDR3 runs from the conserved cysteine through the conserved F or W. The D gene is left open where the match is weak. Rows give clone size only sometimes, using once, few, many, or a class for an expanded clone.

CDR3 protein	CDR3 DNA	clone size	V gene	J gene	D gene
CASSRDRSYEQYF	TGTGCCAGTAGCCGAGACAGGTCCTACGAGCAGTACTTC	.	TRBV19	TRBJ2-7	.
CAISYPGQGDTGELFF	TGTGCCATCAGTTATCCGGGACAGGGGGATACCGGGGAGCTGTTTTTT	once	TRBV10-3	TRBJ2-2	TRBD1
CASSLFQYEASGYEQYF	TGTGCCAGCAGCTTGTTTCAATATGAGGCTAGCGGCTACGAGCAGTACTTC	.	TRBV5-8	TRBJ2-7	TRBD2
CASSYDAAFTGQYF	TGTGCCAGCAGTTACGACGCAGCCTTTACGGGGCAGTACTTC	.	TRBV6-6	TRBJ2-7	.
CASSNRQGYNNEQFF	TGTGCCAGCAGCAACCGACAGGGATACAACAATGAGCAGTTCTTC	.	TRBV7-6	TRBJ2-1	TRBD1
CASSFRLEVEQFF	TGTGCCAGCAGCTTTAGACTAGAAGTCGAACAGTTCTTC	once	TRBV13	TRBJ2-1	.
CAISESRLAGGVGTDTQYF	TGTGCCATCAGTGAGTCCAGACTAGCGGGAGGGGTAGGCACAGATACGCAGTATTTT	.	TRBV10-3	TRBJ2-3	TRBD2
CASSSEGNQPQHF	TGTGCCAGCAGTTCAGAGGGCAATCAGCCCCAGCATTTT	.	TRBV27	TRBJ1-5	.
CASSGRLAGGQASYNEQFF	TGTGCCAGTAGCGGGAGACTAGCGGGAGGGCAGGCCTCCTACAATGAGCAGTTCTTC	.	TRBV19	TRBJ2-1	TRBD2
CASNPGLGTAGELFF	TGCGCCAGCAATCCGGGACTAGGGACTGCCGGGGAGCTGTTTTTT	.	TRBV4-3	TRBJ2-2	TRBD2
CASSLTGESRKQYF	TGTGCCAGCAGTTTAACGGGAGAATCTCGCAAGCAGTACTTC	.	TRBV6-5	TRBJ2-7	.
CASLWTSGIQETQYF	TGTGCCAGCCTTTGGACTAGCGGGATCCAAGAGACCCAGTACTTC	.	TRBV11-2	TRBJ2-5	TRBD2
CASSTEQGESGELFF	TGTGCCAGTAGTACGGAACAGGGAGAAAGCGGGGAGCTGTTTTTT	few	TRBV19	TRBJ2-2	.
CASSPLGGWEPQHF	TGTGCCAGCAGCCCCCTAGGGGGCTGGGAGCCCCAGCATTTT	.	TRBV28	TRBJ1-5	TRBD1
CASSVQAVNTGELFF	TGTGCCAGTAGTGTTCAAGCGGTGAACACCGGGGAGCTGTTTTTT	.	TRBV19	TRBJ2-2	.
CASSLAGPIMNTEAFF	TGTGCCAGCAGCTTAGCGGGCCCAATAATGAACACTGAAGCTTTCTTT	.	TRBV7-3	TRBJ1-1	.
CASSFRGDSYGYTF	TGTGCCAGCAGCTTCCGTGGGGACAGCTATGGCTACACCTTC	.	TRBV27	TRBJ1-2	TRBD1
CSVGTGNYGYTF	TGCAGCGTTGGTACGGGTAACTATGGCTACACCTTC	.	TRBV29-1	TRBJ1-2	.
CASRPEYDQPQHF	TGTGCCAGCAGACCAGAATATGATCAGCCCCAGCATTTT	.	TRBV2	TRBJ1-5	.
CASRDNSNTEAFF	TGTGCCAGCAGGGACAATTCGAACACTGAAGCTTTCTTT	.	TRBV6-5	TRBJ1-1	.
CASSIVGTTLVGELFF	TGTGCCAGTAGTATAGTGGGGACTACACTGGTCGGGGAGCTGTTTTTT	.	TRBV19	TRBJ2-2	TRBD2
CASSLAFGGVNTEAFF	TGTGCCAGCAGCTTGGCATTTGGCGGGGTGAACACTGAAGCTTTCTTT	.	TRBV5-4	TRBJ1-1	.
CAIVGQGEAFF	TGTGCCATCGTAGGACAGGGGGAAGCTTTCTTT	.	TRBV10-3	TRBJ1-1	TRBD1
CASSRGGDYEQYF	TGTGCCAGCAGCCGTGGGGGGGACTACGAGCAGTACTTC	.	TRBV5-4	TRBJ2-7	TRBD2
CASRGLAVNNEQFF	TGCGCCAGCCGGGGACTGGCGGTGAACAATGAGCAGTTCTTC	.	TRBV5-1	TRBJ2-1	.
CASSYAENTEAFF	TGTGCCAGCAGTTACGCGGAAAACACTGAAGCTTTCTTT	once	TRBV6-5	TRBJ1-1	.
CSASNRETQYF	TGCAGTGCTAGTAATCGAGAGACCCAGTACTTC	.	TRBV20-1	TRBJ2-5	.
CASSLVPYRGDEQFF	TGTGCCAGCAGCTTGGTACCCTACCGGGGGGACGAGCAGTTCTTC	once	TRBV5-6	TRBJ2-1	TRBD2
CASSQGAAGGRETQYF	TGTGCCAGCAGCCAAGGCGCGGCGGGAGGCAGAGAGACCCAGTACTTC	.	TRBV7-9	TRBJ2-5	TRBD2
CASSEGTGSTEAFF	TGTGCCAGCAGTGAAGGGACAGGGAGCACTGAAGCTTTCTTT	once	TRBV2	TRBJ1-1	TRBD1
CASRLGLLAFF	TGTGCCAGCAGGTTAGGTCTTCTAGCTTTCTTT	.	TRBV7-2	TRBJ1-1	.
CASSEQRELNNEQFF	TGTGCCAGCAGTGAACAGCGGGAGTTGAACAATGAGCAGTTCTTC	.	TRBV2	TRBJ2-1	TRBD2
CASMNFGGGTEAFF	TGTGCCAGCATGAATTTTGGGGGGGGAACTGAAGCTTTCTTT	.	TRBV7-9	TRBJ1-1	.
CASSLLGQGIPYEQYF	TGTGCCAGCAGTTTATTGGGGCAGGGGATCCCCTACGAGCAGTACTTC	.	TRBV27	TRBJ2-7	.
CASGLALQAGATDTQYF	TGTGCTAGTGGTTTGGCCCTCCAGGCGGGAGCTACAGATACGCAGTATTTT	.	TRBV12-5	TRBJ2-3	TRBD2
CASSHEASASNEQFF	TGCGCCAGCAGCCATGAGGCTAGCGCCTCCAATGAGCAGTTCTTC	.	TRBV4-1	TRBJ2-1	.
CASSAHSSNQPQHF	TGTGCCAGCAGTGCCCACAGTTCCAATCAGCCCCAGCATTTT	.	TRBV28	TRBJ1-5	.
CASSAIAGGAEGYTF	TGCGCCAGCAGCGCAATAGCAGGGGGCGCAGAAGGCTACACCTTC	.	TRBV5-1	TRBJ1-2	TRBD1
CASSILQASGNTIYF	TGTGCCAGTAGTATCCTACAGGCCTCTGGAAACACCATATATTTT	.	TRBV19	TRBJ1-3	.
CATGGAALSEQYF	TGTGCCACCGGGGGGGCGGCCCTAAGCGAGCAGTACTTC	.	TRBV19	TRBJ2-7	TRBD2
CSVDASGSTDTQYF	TGCAGCGTTGATGCCTCCGGGAGCACAGATACGCAGTATTTT	.	TRBV29-1	TRBJ2-3	.
CASSLRGASYEQYF	TGTGCCAGCAGTTTACGGGGGGCCAGCTACGAGCAGTACTTC	.	TRBV28	TRBJ2-7	.
CATGRTDTQYF	TGTGCCACAGGGCGGACAGATACGCAGTATTTT	.	TRBV2	TRBJ2-3	.
CASSESRGYTGELFF	TGCGCCAGCAGTGAGTCGAGAGGCTACACCGGGGAGCTGTTTTTT	.	TRBV10-1	TRBJ2-2	.
CASSLSTSGRAYEQYF	TGTGCCAGCAGTTTAAGCACTAGCGGGAGGGCCTACGAGCAGTACTTC	.	TRBV27	TRBJ2-7	TRBD2
CASSLVASGVTYEQYF	TGTGCCAGCAGCTTAGTGGCTAGCGGGGTAACCTACGAGCAGTACTTC	once	TRBV7-2	TRBJ2-7	TRBD2
CASSGQGSSGNTIYF	TGTGCCAGCAGTGGACAGGGGTCCTCTGGAAACACCATATATTTT	.	TRBV25-1	TRBJ1-3	TRBD1
CASSSQGAYEQYF	TGTGCCAGTAGTTCCCAAGGGGCCTACGAGCAGTACTTC	.	TRBV19	TRBJ2-7	.
CSVSSDTQYF	TGCAGTGTTAGTAGTGATACGCAGTATTTT	.	TRBV20-1	TRBJ2-3	.
CASGRTGREKLFF	TGTGCCAGCGGGCGGACAGGGAGGGAAAAACTGTTTTTT	once	TRBV6-5	TRBJ1-4	TRBD1
CASSWTEDYGYTF	TGTGCCAGCAGTTGGACAGAGGACTATGGCTACACCTTC	.	TRBV6-5	TRBJ1-2	.
CASSQGWAGLTDTQYF	TGTGCCAGCAGCCAGGGATGGGCAGGGCTCACAGATACGCAGTATTTT	.	TRBV14	TRBJ2-3	.
CASSLQQGGTEAFF	TGTGCCAGCAGCTTGCAGCAGGGTGGAACTGAAGCTTTCTTT	.	TRBV7-9	TRBJ1-1	.
CASSERRLYGYTF	TGTGCCAGCAGTGAAAGGAGGCTCTATGGCTACACCTTC	.	TRBV6-1	TRBJ1-2	.
CASSVSGSRETQYF	TGTGCCAGCAGCGTATCCGGGAGTAGGGAGACCCAGTACTTC	.	TRBV9	TRBJ2-5	.
CASSVERGTEAFF	TGTGCCAGCAGTGTTGAAAGGGGAACTGAAGCTTTCTTT	.	TRBV11-2	TRBJ1-1	.
CASSRTAVSYEQYF	TGTGCCAGCAGCAGGACAGCCGTCTCCTACGAGCAGTACTTC	.	TRBV5-6	TRBJ2-7	.
CASSLSPRETQYF	TGTGCCAGCAGCCTTTCGCCCCGGGAGACCCAGTACTTC	once	TRBV7-3	TRBJ2-5	.
CASSLGGYEQYF	TGTGCCAGCAGTTTAGGGGGGTACGAGCAGTACTTC	.	TRBV27	TRBJ2-7	.